These 20 T cell receptor beta chains were sequenced from one sample in a study of cytomegalovirus exposure and HLA in healthy donors (TCRdb year 2017). Receptor amplification or capture employed the immunoSEQ multiplex PCR assay. A mixture of 60 forward primers for TCR Vbeta segments and 13 reverse primers for TCR Jbeta segments was used in the multiplex PCR. Held by TCRdb, this immuneACCESS table contains in-frame sequences only and omits some clones. Under half of the omission traces to an unresolved V gene where checked; the cause of the rest is unknown. This sample's clone table shows around 200,000 clones. Of the sample, around 0.8% is held by the ten largest clones. The sample comprised PBMCs. Receptors were obtained from a woman in her late teens or twenties in good health and CMV-seropositive.

V usage is TRBV7-8 and J usage is TRBJ1-5; TRBD1 matches at 10 bases. The CDR3 sequence is 17 residues long. The trim removed 1 base at V and 5 bases at J, leaving 8 bases unmatched. Germline V CDR1 and CDR2: SGHVS, FQNEAQ. CDR3 DNA sequence: TGTGCCAGCAGCTTAGGACCCGACAGGGGGCTTGATCAGCCCCAGCATTTT. Translating it yields CASSLGPDRGLDQPQHF. The full variable domain, with the rest looked up from reference TRBV7-8 and TRBJ1-5, is GAGVSQSPRYKVAKRGQDVALRCDPISGHVSLFWYQQALGQGPEFLTYFQNEAQLDKSGLPSDRFFAERPEGSVSTLKIQRTQQEDSAVYLCASSLGPDRGLDQPQHFGDGTRLSIL.

The rearrangement joins TRBV12-5 to TRBJ1-1; D remains ambiguous. Germline-derived CDR1 and CDR2 are LGHNT and FRNRAP. Between the trimmed V and J ends, which lost 7 bases and 3 bases, there was a span of 12 bases. This CDR3 comprises 13 residues. Written as DNA, the CDR3 is TGTGCTAGTGCCATCGACGGAGACACTGAAGCTTTCTTT. Protein sequence: CASAIDGDTEAFF. The full variable domain, its missing parts supplied by reference TRBV12-5 and TRBJ1-1, is DARVTQTPRHKVTEMGQEVTMRCQPILGHNTVFWYRQTMMQGLELLAYFRNRAPLDDSGMPKDRFSAEMPDATLATLKIQPSEPRDSAVYFCASAIDGDTEAFFGQGTRLTVV.

The chain is built from TRBV19 and TRBJ2-1; 14 nucleotides line up with TRBD2. V dropped 3 bases and J dropped 9; count of bases not matched to a gene: 1. Germline V gives CDR1 LNHDA, CDR2 SQIVND (reference sequence). The CDR3 sequence is 14 residues long. The CDR3 here is CASSMGLAGVEQFF. The CDR3 nucleotides are TGTGCCAGTAGTATGGGACTAGCGGGAGTTGAGCAGTTCTTC.

The genes are TRBV5-6 and TRBJ2-3; 9 nucleotides match TRBD2. CDR3 length equals 16 residues. V was clipped by 1 base and J by 2 bases; unmatched bases: 5. Germline CDR1 is SGHDT and CDR2 is YYEEEE. CDR3 nucleotide sequence: TGTGCCAGCAGCTTGTTTAGACTAGCGGCCACAGATACGCAGTATTTT. Translated, it gives CASSLFRLAATDTQYF.

The V and J genes are TRBV9 and TRBJ1-2, with D perhaps TRBD1 (6 bases). Trimming removed 4 bases at V and 6 bases at J, with 16 bases between. The length of the CDR3 is 14 residues. Per germline, CDR1 SGDLS and CDR2 YYNGEE. The DNA for the CDR3 is TGTGCCAGCAGCCTACGACAGGCCATAGATGGCTACACCTTC. Translation gives CASSLRQAIDGYTF.

The V call is TRBV7-9, the J call TRBJ1-1; D call uncertain. The CDR3 runs to 15 residues. V lost 7 bases and J lost 0, with 15 bases in between. Per the germline V gene, CDR1 is SEHNR and CDR2 is FQNEAQ (reference sequence). The CDR3 region is CASIPPGNMNTEAFF. In nucleotides, the CDR3 is TGTGCCAGCATCCCCCCCGGGAATATGAACACTGAAGCTTTCTTT.

The genes are TRBV9 and TRBJ2-1; TRBD2 matches at 9 bases. V was clipped by 0 bases and J by 5 bases; unmatched bases: 3. There are 15 residues in the CDR3. Germline V gene data show CDR1 as SGDLS and CDR2 as YYNGEE. CDR3 sequence (DNA): TGTGCCAGCAGCGTAGGGGGACTAGCCCACAATGAGCAGTTCTTC. It codes for CASSVGGLAHNEQFF.

The chain carries TRBV7-9 and TRBJ2-2; D possibly corresponds to TRBD1 (5 bases). V dropped 5 bases and J dropped 3 bases, with 10 bases sitting between them. Germline V gene data show CDR1 as SEHNR and CDR2 as FQNEAQ (reference sequence). The CDR3 spans 14 residues. CDR3 region: CASSPFRDTGELFF. Written as DNA, the CDR3 is TGTGCCAGCAGCCCCTTCAGGGACACCGGGGAGCTGTTTTTT.

The chain recombines TRBV19 with TRBJ2-2, with 10 bases aligning to TRBD2. Germline assignment: CDR1 LNHDA and CDR2 SQIVND (reference sequence). V was clipped by 2 bases and J by 4 bases; unmatched bases: 4. CDR3 size: 16 residues. CDR3 protein: CASSIRSGRVTGELFF. Here the CDR3 DNA reads TGTGCCAGTAGTATACGGAGCGGGAGGGTCACCGGGGAGCTGTTTTTT.

On this clone: The junction departs from the called germline gene at one end, perhaps through a read error. The chain employs TRBV2 and TRBJ1-2, with D maybe TRBD1 (5 bases). The CDR3 covers 12 residues. CDR1 is SNHLY and CDR2 is FYNNEI in the germline V gene. The CDR3 DNA reads TGTGCCAGCAGAGAAGACAGACATGGCTACACCTTC. Residues: CASREDRHGYTF.

The CDR3 sequence: CASSVQGSNYGYTF. In nucleotides, the CDR3 is TGTGCCAGCAGCGTACAGGGCTCTAACTATGGCTACACCTTC. The rearrangement links TRBV9 to TRBJ1-2; possible D gene TRBD1, 5 bases. The ends were cut back, 1 base at V and 0 bases at J, with 7 bases in the middle. Germline V lookup: CDR1 SGDLS, CDR2 YYNGEE. The CDR3 is made up of 14 amino acids. Combining the CDR3 with reference TRBV9 and TRBJ1-2 gives the whole variable domain DSGVTQTPKHLITATGQRVTLRCSPRSGDLSVYWYQQSLDQGLQFLIQYYNGEERAKGNILERFSAQQFPDLHSELNLSSLELGDSALYFCASSVQGSNYGYTFGSGTRLTVV.

This chain connects TRBV5-4 to TRBJ1-2, with D unclear. The length of the CDR3 is 13 residues. Per germline, CDR1 SGHNT and CDR2 YYREEE (reference sequence). V lost 2 bases, J lost 4 bases, and 9 bases lay in between. The CDR3 DNA sequence: TGTGCCAGCAGCTTAGTATCGGTCTATGGCTACACCTTC. It translates to CASSLVSVYGYTF.

V and J are TRBV5-1 and TRBJ1-2, with D unclear. The germline CDR1 and CDR2 sequences are SGHRS and YFSETQ. V was pared by 4 bases and J by 5 bases, with 12 bases between. CDR3 length equals 13 residues. The CDR3 DNA is TGCGCCAGCAGCCCCGAGGTCGGTTATGGCTACACCTTC. It is translated as CASSPEVGYGYTF.

The J gene is TRBJ2-3, the V gene TRBV5-4; TRBD2 might be the D (5 bases). The germline V gene encodes CDR1 SGHNT and CDR2 YYREEE (reference sequence). This CDR3 region has 15 residues. The V end was cut by 5 bases, the J end by 1 base, with 14 bases between. CDR3 region: CASRPIGGRTDTQYF. The CDR3 bases are TGTGCCAGCAGACCGATTGGCGGGCGCACAGATACGCAGTATTTT.

The chain joins TRBV5-6 to TRBJ1-1; a possible D gene is TRBD1 (5 bases). The CDR3 loop spans 14 amino acids. CDR1 SGHDT and CDR2 YYEEEE come from the germline V gene. The V end was cut by 2 bases, the J end by 4 bases, with 12 bases between. The CDR3 sequence is CASSFSGGGTEAFF. For the CDR3, the DNA is TGTGCCAGCAGCTTTTCCGGGGGGGGCACTGAAGCTTTCTTT.

The chain is built from TRBV2 and TRBJ2-7; D gene ambiguous. With 1 base removed from V and 0 bases from J, the gap between germline ends came to 10 bases. The CDR3 sequence is 15 residues long. Germline V gene lookup returns CDR1 SNHLY and CDR2 FYNNEI. The CDR3 DNA is TGTGCCAGCAGTGAAGGGAGACTTAGCTCCTACGAGCAGTACTTC. Translation: CASSEGRLSSYEQYF. The variable domain in full, with the rest retrieved from reference TRBV2 and TRBJ2-7, is EPEVTQTPSHQVTQMGQEVILRCVPISNHLYFYWYRQILGQKVEFLVSFYNNEISEKSEIFDDQFSVERPDGSNFTLKIRSTKLEDSAMYFCASSEGRLSSYEQYFGPGTRLTVT.

CDR3 DNA: TGTGCCAGCAGCACGGCGGGGACTAGCGTCTACGAGCAGTACTTC. It encodes CASSTAGTSVYEQYF. The chain employs TRBV5-4 and TRBJ2-7, with 10 bases identical to TRBD2. V lost 4 bases, J lost 3 bases, and 7 bases stayed unmatched. The CDR3 spans 15 residues. Looked up from germline, CDR1 is SGHNT and CDR2 is YYREEE (reference sequence).

The V and J genes are TRBV28 and TRBJ1-1; 7 bases agree with TRBD1. Germline V gene sequence: CDR1 MDHEN, CDR2 SYDVKM. The ends lost 2 bases at V and 6 bases at J; junction bases unmatched: 0. This CDR3 contains 12 residues. Here the CDR3 reads CASSLQGAEAFF. The CDR3 bases are TGTGCCAGCAGTTTACAGGGGGCTGAAGCTTTCTTT.

The V and J genes are TRBV9 and TRBJ2-7; D might be TRBD2 (6 bases). CDR1 is SGDLS and CDR2 is YYNGEE in the germline V gene. V gave up 3 bases and J gave up 5 bases, with 12 bases separating them. The CDR3 runs 13 residues. CDR3 residues: CASSGTIKNEQYF. DNA of the CDR3: TGTGCCAGCAGCGGGACTATAAAAAACGAGCAGTACTTC. The full variable domain, its missing parts supplied by reference TRBV9 and TRBJ2-7, is DSGVTQTPKHLITATGQRVTLRCSPRSGDLSVYWYQQSLDQGLQFLIQYYNGEERAKGNILERFSAQQFPDLHSELNLSSLELGDSALYFCASSGTIKNEQYFGPGTRLTVT.

This sequence joins TRBV9 and TRBJ1-2; TRBD1 is a possible D gene (6 bases). The CDR3 covers 14 residues. Per the germline V gene, CDR1 is SGDLS and CDR2 is YYNGEE. V lost 4 bases to trimming and J lost 3 bases, with 13 bases between them. CDR3 residues: CASSPRTDYYGYTF. In DNA form, the CDR3 reads TGTGCCAGCAGCCCACGGACAGATTACTATGGCTACACCTTC.